A single sample is the source of the 11 T cell receptor beta chains below, sequenced in a study of cytomegalovirus exposure and HLA in healthy donors. Profiling relied on immunoSEQ multiplex PCR, and the TCRdb table lists in-frame clones only, not all of them. The sample holds hundreds of thousands of clones, around 78% seen once. The specimen sequenced was PBMCs. The receptors come from a woman aged 18-35 years in good health and CMV-seronegative.

The chain has TRBV27 and TRBJ2-3; TRBD2 aligns across 12 bases. The CDR3 runs to 17 residues. The ends lost 6 bases at V and 0 bases at J; junction bases unmatched: 7. The V gene's germline CDR1 is MNHEY and CDR2 SMNVEV (reference sequence). CDR3 region: CASRGLAGTSSTDTQYF. For the CDR3, the DNA is TGTGCCAGCAGAGGACTAGCGGGGACCTCTAGCACAGATACGCAGTATTTT.

The chain uses TRBV30 and TRBJ1-5; tentative D call: TRBD1 (6 bases). The CDR3 has 15 residues. The V end lost 3 bases, the J end lost 1 base, and 13 bases lay between the germline ends. CDR1 is GTSNPN, CDR2 SVGIG, per germline (reference sequence). The CDR3 sequence is CAWSQGLRSNQPQHF. Written as DNA, the CDR3 is TGTGCCTGGAGCCAGGGGTTGAGAAGCAATCAGCCCCAGCATTTT.

The gene calls are TRBV4-1 and TRBJ1-1; the match to TRBD1 covers 8 bases. This CDR3 has 13 amino acids. Germline V gene data show CDR1 as MGHRA and CDR2 as YSYEKL. Trimming removed 9 bases from V and 4 bases from J; junction bases left unmatched: 7. CDR3 protein: CASGQGMGTEAFF. Written as DNA, the CDR3 is TGCGCCAGTGGACAGGGTATGGGCACTGAAGCTTTCTTT.

The chain combines TRBV19 with TRBJ1-1; 7 bases line up with TRBD1. The V and J ends lost 3 bases and 4 bases, in that order; junction bases with no gene match: 5. The CDR3 loop spans 14 amino acids. The germline gives CDR1 LNHDA, CDR2 SQIVND (reference sequence). Here the CDR3 reads CASSITGAVTEAFF. The CDR3 DNA sequence: TGTGCCAGTAGTATTACAGGGGCAGTCACTGAAGCTTTCTTT.

The V gene is TRBV12-5, the J gene TRBJ1-6; unclear D gene. The V end was cut by 2 bases, the J end by 0 bases, with 20 bases between. Germline V gene lookup returns CDR1 LGHNT and CDR2 FRNRAP. CDR3 length: 20 residues. The CDR3 spells CASGLSPRGIQRSYNSPLHF. CDR3 bases: TGTGCTAGTGGTTTGTCCCCCCGGGGAATACAACGCTCCTATAATTCACCCCTCCACTTT.

The chain links TRBV2 to TRBJ2-2; weak D call: TRBD1 (5 bases). CDR1 and CDR2 (germline): SNHLY, FYNNEI. The CDR3 runs 15 residues. V was trimmed by 4 bases and J by 3 bases, leaving 12 bases between them. The CDR3 loop is CASSAEAGYTGELFF. In nucleotides, the CDR3 is TGTGCCAGCAGTGCCGAAGCAGGGTACACCGGGGAGCTGTTTTTT.

This rearrangement joins TRBV5-1 to TRBJ2-6; D is uncertain. The germline V gene encodes CDR1 SGHRS and CDR2 YFSETQ. The V end lost 4 bases, the J end lost 0 bases, and 11 bases lay between the germline ends. CDR3 size: 16 residues. The CDR3 region is CASSPVADSGANVLTF. The CDR3 nucleotides are TGCGCCAGCAGCCCGGTGGCAGACTCTGGGGCCAACGTCCTGACTTTC. Using reference TRBV5-1 and TRBJ2-6 for the parts outside the CDR3, the full variable domain is KAGVTQTPRYLIKTRGQQVTLSCSPISGHRSVSWYQQTPGQGLQFLFEYFSETQRNKGNFPGRFSGRQFSNSRSEMNVSTLELGDSALYLCASSPVADSGANVLTFGAGSRLTVL.

This chain links TRBV10-3 with TRBJ1-2; D might be TRBD1 (6 bases). This CDR3 is 12 amino acids long. CDR1 is ENHRY, CDR2 SYGVKD, per germline. The ends were cut back, 4 bases at V and 5 bases at J, with 8 bases in the middle. The CDR3: CAISVRGYGYTF. DNA of the CDR3: TGTGCCATCAGTGTAAGGGGGTATGGCTACACCTTC.

The V call is TRBV4-2, the J call TRBJ2-7, with TRBD2 matching 8 bases. The CDR3 extends over 14 amino acids. Germline V gene data show CDR1 as LGHNA and CDR2 as YNFKEQ. Trimming cost V 4 bases and J 5 bases; bases outside gene matches: 7. CDR3 sequence (DNA): TGTGCCAGCAGCCTCGGGGGGGCTCGGGACGAGCAGTACTTC. This encodes CASSLGGARDEQYF.

The V call is TRBV12-2, the J call TRBJ1-4. TRBV12-2 is a known pseudogene. The CDR3 has 9 residues. Here the CDR3 DNA reads TGTGCAAGTCGCGAAAAACTGTTTTTT. This codes for CASREKLFF.

This rearrangement joins TRBV11-2 to TRBJ2-7; 10 bases fit TRBD2. The CDR3 has 15 residues. The V and J ends lost 6 bases and 6 bases, in that order; junction bases with no gene match: 11. The germline CDR1 and CDR2 sequences are SGHAT and FQNNGV. CDR3 sequence (DNA): TGTGCCAGCAGATCCTCCGGGACTAGCGTCTCCGAGCAGTACTTC. Translated: CASRSSGTSVSEQYF.